Sequencing of this TCR beta chain was carried out in a study of ipilimumab plus nivolumab after autologous stem cell transplantation. About the study: A median of 8 nivolumab and 5 ipilimumab doses were given.

TCRdb's copy holds only in-frame clones and misses some; the assay was immunoSEQ multiplex PCR. The sample yields under 20,000 clones, 81% seen once. Germline CDR1 SGHRS, CDR2 YFSETQ. The CDR3 covers 14 residues. V lost 0 bases and J lost 2, with 6 bases in between. The chain employs TRBV5-1 and TRBJ1-3, with D possibly TRBD1 on 5 matching bases. Sequencing used PBMCs, obtained in a trial of ipilimumab plus nivolumab as post-transplant consolidation. This receptor was taken from a male donor with diffuse large B-cell lymphoma. CDR3 DNA: TGCGCCAGCAGCTTGGGACAGACTGGAAACACCATATATTTT. Translation: CASSLGQTGNTIYF.